This TCR beta chain was recorded in a study of CD8 T cells in ankylosing spondylitis. Germline CDR1 SGHAT, CDR2 FQNNGV. This CDR3 is 13 amino acids long. Trimming removed 1 base from V and 4 bases from J, with 7 bases in between. This clonotype has only a few counts. TCRdb redid the calling of the 5' RACE reads with MiXCR, one entry per CDR3 protein. The table lists under 300,000 distinct CDR3 sequences, approximately 9% of them singletons. Sample: blood, either unsorted or a sorted T cell fraction (not recorded which). This TCR was sampled from a male donor with ankylosing spondylitis or in good health (not recorded which). J is TRBJ1-1 and V is TRBV11-2; D is perhaps TRBD1 (5 bases). CDR3 sequence: CASSLVGATEAFF. CDR3 DNA sequence: TGTGCCAGCAGCTTAGTAGGGGCCACTGAAGCTTTCTTT.